These T cell receptor beta chains were read from a single sample in a study of PD-1 blockade in classical Hodgkin lymphoma. Data came from immunoSEQ multiplex PCR; TCRdb stores just in-frame clones and leaves some out. The sample holds around 25,000 clones, approximately 80% seen once. The source material was peripheral blood mononuclear cells (PBMCs), sampled at baseline. These TCRs come from a human donor with classical Hodgkin lymphoma. CDR3s include the opening cysteine and the closing phenylalanine or tryptophan. Each record gives: clone size, D gene, J gene, V gene, CDR3 length, CDR3 DNA, CDR3 protein. D genes are given only for firm matches. Size values are once, few and many counts, or a class for expanded clones, and some rows have none.

- TRBD1 TRBJ1-2 TRBV18 14 TGTGCCAGCTCACTCTCGACAGGGAACTATGGCTACACCTTC CASSLSTGNYGYTF
- TRBD2 TRBJ2-3 TRBV29-1 14 TGCAGCGTCTCTAGCGGGGGCTCGGCAGATACGCAGTATTTT CSVSSGGSADTQYF
- - TRBJ2-3 TRBV5-1 15 TGCGCCAGCAGCTTGGGAATCGAGACTATGGATACGCAGTATTTT CASSLGIETMDTQYF
- - TRBJ2-1 TRBV2 16 TGTGCCAGCAGTGTGGATGGTTCCTCTAGGCCTAATGAGCAGTTCTTC CASSVDGSSRPNEQFF
- - TRBJ1-1 TRBV6-5 14 TGTGCCAGCTACTCGGGGCAGTTAGGAACTGAAGCTTTCTTT CASYSGQLGTEAFF
- - TRBJ2-1 TRBV5-4 15 TGTGCCAGCAGCTTGGGCCCGGCCACCAACAATGAGCAGTTCTTC CASSLGPATNNEQFF
- - TRBJ1-6 TRBV4-3 16 TGCGCCAGCAGCCAAGATAGTTGGGGGGCGCGTTCACCCCTCCACTTT CASSQDSWGARSPLHF
- TRBD1 TRBJ1-2 TRBV7-9 16 TGTGCCAGCAGTCTACCCGGGACAGCGGTTAACTATGGCTACACCTTC CASSLPGTAVNYGYTF
- - TRBJ1-5 TRBV28 15 TGTGCCAGCACCCGGAGGGGTTATAGCAATCAGCCCCAGCATTTT CASTRRGYSNQPQHF
- TRBD1 TRBJ1-5 TRBV27 13 TGTGCCAGCAGTTGGACAGGGAAACAGCCCCAGCATTTT CASSWTGKQPQHF
- - TRBJ2-7 TRBV5-8 12 TGTGCCAGCAGAAGACCGATCTACGAGCAGTACTTC CASRRPIYEQYF
medium-sized - TRBJ1-5 TRBV28 17 TGTGCCAGCAGTCCCCCCTCCTGGACCCCTCGCAGGCAGCCCCAGCATTTT CASSPPSWTPRRQPQHF
- - TRBJ1-2 TRBV6-5 12 TGTGCCACTCGGCTTGGCGCCCGTGGCTACACCTTC CATRLGARGYTF
- - TRBJ1-4 TRBV7-2 17 TGTGCCAGCAGCACCACCTCGGACCTCGCAACTAATGAAAAACTGTTTTTT CASSTTSDLATNEKLFF
- - TRBJ1-1 TRBV21-1 16 TGTGCCAGCAGCAAAGTCGTACGGACAGGGACCCCTGAAGCTTTCTTT CASSKVVRTGTPEAFF
- - TRBJ2-5 TRBV4-3 13 TGCGCCAGCAGCCAAGACGGGGGAAAGACCCAGTACTTC CASSQDGGKTQYF
once TRBD1 TRBJ2-1 TRBV4-3 15 TGCGCCAGCAGCCAATACAGGGACAGATCAAATGAGCAGTTCTTC CASSQYRDRSNEQFF
- TRBD1 TRBJ1-4 TRBV13 17 TGTGCCAGCAGCTCCTCGACAGGGAGAACAACTAATGAAAAACTGTTTTTT CASSSSTGRTTNEKLFF
- TRBD1 TRBJ1-6 TRBV30 14 TGTGCCTGGGAACGGGACAGGGGTAATTCACCCCTCCACTTT CAWERDRGNSPLHF
few - TRBJ2-1 TRBV15 16 TGTGCCACCAGCAGAGAGAGCCCTGGGGTTTACAATGAGCAGTTCTTC CATSRESPGVYNEQFF
few - TRBJ1-5 TRBV7-2 14 TGTGCCAGCAGCTTAGGGCTGGGATATCAGCCCCAGCATTTT CASSLGLGYQPQHF
- - TRBJ1-1 TRBV7-6 16 TGTGCCAGCAGCTCGCATCCCCCGGGGAGACGGACTGAAGCTTTCTTT CASSSHPPGRRTEAFF
- TRBD1 TRBJ1-5 TRBV15 16 TGTGCCACCAGCAGAGATCTGACAGGGGGTGATCAGCCCCAGCATTTT CATSRDLTGGDQPQHF
- - TRBJ2-7 TRBV15 13 TGTGCCACCAGCAGAGTACGGTCCTACGAGCAGTACTTC CATSRVRSYEQYF
- - TRBJ1-2 TRBV5-1 15 TGCGCCAGCAGCTTGGGGGCAGGGGTTTTATATGGCTACACCTTC CASSLGAGVLYGYTF
- - TRBJ1-5 TRBV6-1 15 TGTGCCAGCAGTTCGTTAGGGACGTTTTATCAGCCCCAGCATTTT CASSSLGTFYQPQHF
- - TRBJ2-2 TRBV5-1 15 TGCGCCAGCAGCTTGGACGTCCAGGGATCCGGGGAGCTGTTTTTT CASSLDVQGSGELFF
- - TRBJ2-7 TRBV29-1 14 TGCAGCGTCGTCTGGGCAGGTTTAACCTACGAGCAGTACTTC CSVVWAGLTYEQYF
few - TRBJ2-1 TRBV11-2 15 TGTGCCAGCAGCCCCGGACTCGGGTCGCGTAATGAGCAGTTCTTC CASSPGLGSRNEQFF
once TRBD1 TRBJ2-1 TRBV19 15 TGTGCCAGTAGCCACAGGGGAGATTCGTACAATGAGCAGTTCTTC CASSHRGDSYNEQFF
- - TRBJ2-5 TRBV2 14 TGTGCCAGCACCGAGAGAGGGGGTGGGGAGACCCAGTACTTC CASTERGGGETQYF
once - TRBJ2-2 TRBV5-1 15 TGCGCCAGCAGCTCTCGACAGGTCAACACCGGGGAGCTGTTTTTT CASSSRQVNTGELFF
- TRBD1 TRBJ1-2 TRBV29-1 14 TGCAGCGTTGGGGGCCTCCGGACAGGAGAAGGCTACACCTTC CSVGGLRTGEGYTF
- - TRBJ2-3 TRBV5-6 14 TGTGCCAGCAGCTACAACAGGGGGGGAGATACGCAGTATTTT CASSYNRGGDTQYF
- - TRBJ2-1 TRBV9 14 TGTGCCAGCAGCTACGGACCCCCAAACAATGAGCAGTTCTTC CASSYGPPNNEQFF
few - TRBJ2-5 TRBV7-2 11 TGTGCCAGCAGCATCCAGAAGACCCAGTACTTC CASSIQKTQYF
- - TRBJ2-7 TRBV27 11 TGTGCCAGCAGTTCCGGTCACGAGCAGTACTTC CASSSGHEQYF
once - TRBJ2-7 TRBV27 14 TGTGCCAGCAGTCCAGGGCGTAACGCCTACGAGCAGTACTTC CASSPGRNAYEQYF
- TRBD1 TRBJ2-3 TRBV30 16 TGTGCCTGGAGTGTAGGGACAGCAGCTAGCACAGATACGCAGTATTTT CAWSVGTAASTDTQYF
- TRBD1 TRBJ1-2 TRBV9 13 TGTGCCAGCAGCCCGGGACAGATGTATGGCTACACCTTC CASSPGQMYGYTF
- - TRBJ2-5 TRBV7-8 10 TGTGCCAGCAGCTTAACGCCCCAGTACTTC CASSLTPQYF
- - TRBJ1-6 TRBV4-1 16 TGCGCCAGCAGCCAAGACCCTGACAGGAACGATTCACCCCTCCACTTT CASSQDPDRNDSPLHF
- - TRBJ2-3 TRBV5-4 15 TGTGCCAGCAGCTTGGGCCAACACTCCACAGATACGCAGTATTTT CASSLGQHSTDTQYF
- TRBD2 TRBJ2-1 TRBV29-1 14 TGCAGCGTGGACCCCAGCGGGGTCTACAATGAGCAGTTCTTC CSVDPSGVYNEQFF
few - TRBJ1-2 TRBV21-1 12 TGTGCCAGCAGCACGAGGAACTATGGCTACACCTTC CASSTRNYGYTF
- - TRBJ1-6 TRBV2 15 TGTGCCAGCAGTGGACGGGGCCAGGGGAATTCACCCCTCCACTTT CASSGRGQGNSPLHF
- - TRBJ2-7 TRBV7-2 14 TGTGCCAGCAGCTTAGGAGGGGGAACCTACGAGCAGTACTTC CASSLGGGTYEQYF
- - TRBJ2-5 TRBV7-2 14 TGTGCCAGCAGCCCTCGGGACCTGCAAGAGACCCAGTACTTC CASSPRDLQETQYF
- - TRBJ2-7 TRBV19 15 TGTGCCAGTAGTCCGCGGACAGTGGGTTCCTACGAGCAGTACTTC CASSPRTVGSYEQYF
- - TRBJ1-6 TRBV28 13 TGTGCCAGCAGTTTCCCCCTCTTTACACCCCTCCACTTT CASSFPLFTPLHF
medium-sized TRBD1 TRBJ1-2 TRBV5-1 14 TGCGCCAGCAGCTTATCACAGGGGGATTCTGGCTACACCTTC CASSLSQGDSGYTF
- - TRBJ2-1 TRBV5-1 16 TGCGCCAGCAGCTTGACCCGCCTAGAGCACTCTAGTGAGCAGTTCTTC CASSLTRLEHSSEQFF
once - TRBJ2-1 TRBV4-3 14 TGCGCCAGCAGCCAAGATGGGCTAGTGGCTGAGCAGTTCTTC CASSQDGLVAEQFF
- - TRBJ1-1 TRBV7-9 12 TGTGCCAGCAGCTCTGGGGGGACTGAAGCTTTCTTT CASSSGGTEAFF
- TRBD1 TRBJ2-7 TRBV4-3 14 TGCGCCAGCAGCCGGGACAGGTACTCCTACGAGCAGTACTTC CASSRDRYSYEQYF